The clone carrying this TCR beta chain was recorded a few times. These data originate in a study of T-cell memory formation after mild COVID-19. Germline V lookup: CDR1 MNHEY, CDR2 SVGAGI. The CDR3 runs 14 residues. V was clipped by 4 bases and J by 1 base, with 10 bases between them. Barcoded TCR alpha and TCR beta cDNA libraries with UMIs came from 5'RACE using constant-segment primers. TCRdb called the 5' RACE reads again in MiXCR, with one record for every CDR3 protein. The sample yields around 300,000 distinct CDR3 sequences, roughly an eighth seen once. This TCR was recovered from a man between 18 and 35 years old who had mild COVID-19 (a few samples of this study predate the infection). Cell type and time point are not known. The chain recombines TRBV6-5 with TRBJ1-2; D is uncertain. The sample was PBMCs or a T cell subset sorted from them (not recorded which). The DNA for the CDR3 is TGTGCCAGCAGTTTTTCGACGGATAACTATGGCTACACCTTC. This gives the protein CASSFSTDNYGYTF.